A single sample gave rise to the 19 T cell receptor beta chains below, sequenced in a study of tumor and adjacent non-tumor tissue in lung cancer. No cell sorting was done before RNA was extracted from the tissue. The library came from three nested PCR rounds adapted from ARM-PCR protocols. One entry per CDR3 protein, called by TCRdb with MiXCR from the multiplex PCR reads. The table shows under 100,000 distinct CDR3 sequences, with approximately 68% occurring only once. The source material was lung tumor tissue. Source of these receptors: a woman aged 70-85 years with non-small cell lung cancer.

Concerning this clonotype itself: Because it lacks the conserved phenylalanine or tryptophan at the end, this CDR3 is likely a read error. The genes are TRBV28 and TRBJ2-1; the match to TRBD2 covers 14 bases. This CDR3 has 16 residues. J gave up 8 bases and V 6 bases, and 9 bases lay outside the gene matches. Germline V CDR1 and CDR2: MDHEN, SYDVKM. The CDR3 sequence: CASRGTSGSAIDEQFL. CDR3 DNA sequence: TGTGCCAGCAGGGGGACTAGCGGGAGTGCGATCGATGAGCAGTTCTTG.

As regards this clonotype: The conserved phenylalanine or tryptophan is not found at the CDR3 terminus, so this likely reflects a read error. The chain has TRBV29-1 and TRBJ2-6, with 11 bases that match TRBD1. The CDR3 sequence is 18 residues long. J was trimmed by 4 bases and V by 4 bases; bases with no gene match: 12. Germline loops: CDR1 SQVTM, CDR2 ANQGSEA. The CDR3, as DNA: TGCAGCGTTGGAGATGCGGGACAGGGGGTATCGGGGGCCAACGTCCTGACTTTA. Its protein product is CSVGDAGQGVSGANVLTL.

This clonotype has just a few counts. This CDR3 is CASSLGSLASSGNTIYF. CDR3 in DNA: TGTGCCAGCAGCTTAGGGTCCCTGGCGAGCTCTGGAAACACCATATATTTT. V and J are TRBV7-9 and TRBJ1-3; D gene unclear. From germline, CDR1 is SEHNR and CDR2 FQNEAQ (reference sequence). V lost 1 base to trimming and J lost 0 bases, with 13 bases between them. CDR3 length: 17 amino acids.

Comments on this clonotype: One end of the junction does not line up with germline, which may come from a read error. The rearrangement links TRBV29-1 to TRBJ1-1, with D tentatively TRBD1 (5 bases). Germline lookup yields CDR1 SQVTM and CDR2 ANQGSEA. This CDR3 region has 15 residues. CDR3 bases: TGCAGCGTCCACTGGGGCGAGTTAGGGAACACTGAGGCTTCCTTT. Residues: CSVHWGELGNTEASF.

Worth noting for this clonotype: The junction differs from germline at one of its ends, possibly a read error. This chain uses TRBV6-5 with TRBJ2-7; TRBD2 matches 8 bases. Germline CDR1 and CDR2: MNHEY and SVGAGI. CDR3 length: 13 residues. The CDR3 DNA is TGTGCCAGCAGTATCACTAGCGGCTACGACCAGTACTTC. It yields the protein CASSITSGYDQYF.

The chain combines TRBV5-1 with TRBJ2-7, with a possible D match to TRBD2 (6 bases). Trimming removed 10 bases from V and 5 bases from J, with 16 bases in between. CDR1 and CDR2 from the germline V gene are SGHRS and YFSETQ. The CDR3 spans 12 residues. CDR3 residues: CASQSGGDEQYF. Here the CDR3 DNA reads TGCGCCTCCCAGTCAGGAGGGGACGAGCAGTACTTC.

For this clonotype: A much more abundant neighbour one base away suggests this may be a read error. The V gene is TRBV28, the J gene TRBJ2-7, with D uncertain. The CDR3 is 12 residues long. Looked up from germline, CDR1 is MDHEN and CDR2 is SYDVKM. Trimming took 7 bases from V and 5 from J, leaving 12 bases between them. This CDR3 reads CASNGWQNEQYF. CDR3 nucleotides: TGTGCCAGCAATGGCTGGCAAAACGAGCAGTACTTC.

In regard to this clonotype: An end of the junction differs from the germline gene, which may be a read error. J is TRBJ1-1 and V is TRBV28; the D gene is possibly TRBD1 (5 bases). The length of the CDR3 is 12 residues. Germline values: CDR1 MDHEN, CDR2 SYDVKM. CDR3: CASIGGNIEAFF. In DNA form, the CDR3 reads TGTGCCAGCATCGGGGGGAACATTGAAGCTTTCTTT.

The genes are TRBV6-1 and TRBJ1-5; D gene unclear. V was cut by 2 bases and J by 11 bases, with 19 bases left in between. The CDR3 runs 15 residues. Germline V gene sequence: CDR1 MNHNS, CDR2 SASEGT. The CDR3 DNA reads as TGTGCCAGCAGTGAATTGTTCGTGAGGGTGTGGACCCAGCATTTT. Its protein product is CASSELFVRVWTQHF.

This clonotype has only one observation. The missing conserved phenylalanine or tryptophan at the end of this CDR3 makes a read error likely. The chain combines TRBV4-1 with TRBJ2-5; 7 bases agree with TRBD2. The CDR3 loop spans 15 amino acids. The V gene's germline CDR1 is MGHRA and CDR2 YSYEKL. CDR3 protein: CASSRVAGYQETQYL. CDR3 DNA: TGCGCCAGTAGCCGAGTAGCGGGCTACCAAGAGACCCAGTACTTA.

A note on this clonotype: A clone one base away is much larger, so this may be a read error. The J gene is TRBJ1-1, the V gene TRBV20-1; a weak D match, TRBD1 (5 bases). Per the germline V gene, CDR1 is DFQATT and CDR2 is SNEGSKA (reference sequence). The CDR3 is made up of 15 amino acids. Here the CDR3 DNA reads TGCAGGGCCCAGGGAGGGCCTGACATGAACACTGAAGCTTTCTTT. Amino acids: CRAQGGPDMNTEAFF.

On this clonotype: At one boundary the junction diverges from the germline segment, which might be a read error. The rearrangement uses TRBV6-1 and TRBJ1-6; D is unresolved. This CDR3 region has 15 residues. Germline lookup yields CDR1 MNHNS and CDR2 SASEGT. The CDR3 DNA sequence: TGTGCCAACAGTGAAGGGCCAGGCTTGCCTTCACCTCTCCACTTT. Translated, it gives CANSEGPGLPSPLHF.

By its share, this clonotype is medium-sized (0.01 to 0.1%). CDR3 DNA: TGTGCCAGCAGTGCCCCGACAGGGATCCCCTACGAGCAGTACTTC. Its protein product is CASSAPTGIPYEQYF. The chain links TRBV6-1 to TRBJ2-7, with 7 bases matching TRBD1. CDR1 and CDR2 (germline): MNHNS, SASEGT. J gave up 2 bases and V 4 bases, and 8 bases lay outside the gene matches. CDR3 length equals 15 residues.

This clonotype was observed a few times. It may be a read error: a sequence one base away is much more abundant. The chain recombines TRBV10-2 with TRBJ1-5; 12 nucleotides agree with TRBD1. The CDR3 contains 16 residues. Germline CDR1 WSHSY, CDR2 SAAADI. The CDR3 DNA follows: TGCGTCAGCAGCATGGGGACAGGGGGCCACAGTCAGCCCCAGCATTTT. This sequence encodes CVSSMGTGGHSQPQHF.

This clonotype has ten or more counts. This chain connects TRBV7-9 to TRBJ2-1; D unclear. Trimming left V 5 bases short and J 0 bases short, with 14 bases between. Germline V gene sequence: CDR1 SEHNR, CDR2 FQNEAQ (reference sequence). The CDR3 covers 16 residues. CDR3 bases: TGTGCCAGCAGCCCTTACGGAGTACTCTCCTACAATGAGCAGTTCTTC. This codes for CASSPYGVLSYNEQFF.

Concerning this clonotype itself: A much larger clone is a single base away; this may be a read error. This chain joins TRBV12-3 or TRBV12-4 and TRBJ1-1; no reliable D call. V lost 6 bases and J lost 1, with 12 bases in between. The CDR3 contains 14 residues. CDR3 sequence reads: CASSPRRPNTEAFF. CDR3 bases: TGTGCCAGCAGCCCTCGACGGCCGAACACTGAAGCTTTCTTT.

Details on this clonotype: This may arise from a read error, as a much more abundant clone is one base away. The rearrangement uses TRBV5-1 and TRBJ2-7, with TRBD2 as a possible D gene (6 bases). The CDR3 covers 15 residues. Per germline, CDR1 SGHRS and CDR2 YFSETQ. CDR3 residues: CSSSPRLDIDYEQYF. DNA of the CDR3: TGCTCCAGCAGCCCCCGACTAGACATAGACTACGAGCAGTACTTC.

The rearrangement links TRBV5-1 to TRBJ2-1; 12 positions match TRBD2. The CDR3 is 16 amino acids. V was clipped by 3 bases and J by 3 bases; unmatched bases: 4. CDR1 SGHRS and CDR2 YFSETQ come from the germline V gene. CDR3 DNA: TGCGCCAGCAGCTCGGGACTAGCGGGCTTCTACAATGAGCAGTTCTTC. Translation: CASSSGLAGFYNEQFF.

Concerning this clonotype: One junction end disagrees with the germline gene, perhaps due to a read error. V is TRBV5-4 and J is TRBJ2-1, with 9 bases fitting TRBD2. CDR3 length equals 14 residues. CDR1 is SGHNT and CDR2 is YYREEE in the germline V gene (reference sequence). The CDR3 DNA reads TGTGCCAGCAGCTGGCCTAGCGGGATGAATGAACAGTTCTTC. Translating gives CASSWPSGMNEQFF.